This TCR beta chain was captured by sequencing in a study of blood T cell repertoires in COVID-19. Study-wide context: Samples came from the United States, Italy and Spain, spanning acute and convalescent COVID-19. The analysed material was cDNA or gDNA that came from T cells, B-cell-depleted T cells, or PBMCs.

How the authors handled the data: Amplification of reference gene primers provided the estimated nucleated cell counts. Sequencing used immunoSEQ multiplex PCR; TCRdb keeps in-frame clones, though not all of them. V, J and clone size reflect that table, while D and trimming were determined from the DNA. The sample consists of approximately 150,000 clones, around three quarters of them appearing once. Looked up from germline, CDR1 is SEHNR and CDR2 is FQNEAQ (reference sequence). Trimming left V 5 bases short and J 0 bases short, with 14 bases between. This CDR3 is built from 16 residues. The chain joins TRBV7-9 to TRBJ2-4; possibly TRBD2 for D (5 bases). The sample taken for sequencing was peripheral blood. The TCR sequence derives from a man aged 45 to 65 with active or convalescent COVID-19. CDR3 in amino acids: CASSRRGGLAKNIQYF. CDR3 coding DNA: TGTGCCAGCAGCCGCCGAGGAGGCCTAGCCAAAAACATTCAGTACTTC.